A single sample gave rise to the 23 T cell receptor beta chains below, sequenced in a study of multiple sclerosis patients with progressive multifocal leukoencephalopathy. Profiling relied on immunoSEQ multiplex PCR, and the TCRdb table lists in-frame clones only, not all of them. Counted here are 31,000 or so clones, roughly 87% occurring once; the ten biggest clones make up less than 6.5%. Time point indicated: time of PML onset. The specimen comprised PBMCs, sampled from a patient treated with natalizumab. The receptors derive from a middle-aged woman with progressive multifocal leukoencephalopathy.

This chain joins TRBV9 and TRBJ1-1, with 7 bases fitting TRBD1. CDR3 length: 16 residues. The germline V gene has CDR1 SGDLS and CDR2 YYNGEE. V dropped 3 bases and J dropped 0; count of bases not matched to a gene: 8. The CDR3 loop reads CASSARQGLMNTEAFF. The CDR3 DNA is TGTGCCAGCAGCGCCCGACAGGGCCTTATGAACACTGAAGCTTTCTTT.

CDR3 nucleotide sequence: TGCGCCAGCAGCTTGGACGGCAGGGCCGGAAACACCATATATTTT. It encodes CASSLDGRAGNTIYF. V usage is TRBV5-1 and J usage is TRBJ1-3; a weak D match, TRBD1 (5 bases). The CDR3 spans 15 residues. Trimming removed 0 bases at V and 4 bases at J, with 11 bases between. Germline V gene lookup returns CDR1 SGHRS and CDR2 YFSETQ. Full variable domain (remainder filled in from reference TRBV5-1 and TRBJ1-3): KAGVTQTPRYLIKTRGQQVTLSCSPISGHRSVSWYQQTPGQGLQFLFEYFSETQRNKGNFPGRFSGRQFSNSRSEMNVSTLELGDSALYLCASSLDGRAGNTIYFGEGSWLTVV.

The chain uses TRBV19 and TRBJ1-4, with 8 positions matching TRBD1. Trimming removed 4 bases from V and 8 bases from J; junction bases left unmatched: 6. This CDR3 is built from 14 residues. Germline V gene data show CDR1 as LNHDA and CDR2 as SQIVND (reference sequence). CDR3: CASSTGQGAEKLFF. The CDR3 DNA follows: TGTGCCAGTAGTACAGGACAGGGCGCCGAAAAACTGTTTTTT.

A few counts support this clone. The chain employs TRBV14 and TRBJ2-7; no clear D. The CDR3 consists of 14 residues. Germline V gene lookup returns CDR1 SGHDN and CDR2 FVKESK. The germline V and J ends were trimmed by 1 base and 2 bases, with 9 bases remaining between them. The CDR3 here is CASSQVVGPYEQYF. CDR3 DNA sequence: TGTGCCAGCAGCCAAGTTGTTGGGCCCTACGAGCAGTACTTC.

This sequence joins TRBV13 and TRBJ2-1; the match to TRBD2 covers 11 bases. V gave up 5 bases and J gave up 4 bases; unmatched junction bases: 4. This CDR3 spans 15 amino acids. The germline V gene encodes CDR1 PRHDT and CDR2 FYEKMQ (reference sequence). The CDR3 reads CASSPGTSGYNEQFF. The CDR3 nucleotides are TGTGCCAGCAGCCCCGGGACTAGCGGTTACAATGAGCAGTTCTTC.

In regard to this clone: In the same sample, other DNA sequences code for this CDR3. The V and J genes are TRBV27 and TRBJ2-3; D might be TRBD2 (6 bases). Looked up from germline, CDR1 is MNHEY and CDR2 is SMNVEV (reference sequence). This CDR3 spans 14 amino acids. V was shortened by 5 bases and J by 2 bases, with 11 bases between the two germline ends. This CDR3 is CASSPWTNTDTQYF. The CDR3 DNA reads as TGTGCCAGCAGTCCCTGGACTAACACAGATACGCAGTATTTT.

The chain is built from TRBV7-2 and TRBJ2-5; D might be TRBD1 or TRBD2, each matching 5 bases. The V and J ends lost 4 bases and 7 bases respectively, with 7 bases between them. Germline CDR1 reads SGHTA; CDR2 reads FQGNSA. The CDR3 runs to 11 residues. CDR3 sequence (DNA): TGTGCCAGCAGCTACGGGGCGACCCAGTACTTC. Its translation is CASSYGATQYF.

The chain uses TRBV7-2 and TRBJ2-5; a weak D match, TRBD2 (5 bases). The V gene's germline CDR1 is SGHTA and CDR2 FQGNSA. Deletions cut 5 bases from V and 11 bases from J, with 18 bases between. The CDR3 loop spans 13 amino acids. The CDR3 here is CASSPELLGEQYF. The CDR3 DNA reads TGTGCCAGCAGCCCGGAACTCCTTGGGGAGCAGTACTTC.

V gene TRBV4-2 combines with J gene TRBJ1-2; D is unresolved. The V gene's germline CDR1 is LGHNA and CDR2 YNFKEQ. CDR3 length equals 18 residues. The V end lost 1 base, the J end lost 3 bases, and 21 bases lay between the germline ends. The CDR3 coding sequence is TGTGCCAGCAGCCAAGTCGTGAGGGAGGACTTTGGGGACTATGGCTACACCTTC. Its protein product is CASSQVVREDFGDYGYTF.

This clone appeared a few times. The chain recombines TRBV7-2 with TRBJ2-1; TRBD2 matches at 10 bases. Germline CDR1 reads SGHTA; CDR2 reads FQGNSA. Trimming at V came to 0 bases and at J to 8 bases, leaving 13 bases not matched to a gene. The CDR3 has 18 residues. CDR3 DNA: TGTGCCAGCAGCTTAGCACCCGGGGGAGCGGGAGGGCAGGATGAGCAGTTCTTC. Amino acid sequence: CASSLAPGGAGGQDEQFF.

A note on this clone: Other nucleotide sequences from this sample produce the same CDR3. The chain carries TRBV29-1 and TRBJ1-1; D not resolved. Trimming removed 4 bases at V and 1 base at J, with 7 bases between. The CDR3 is made up of 12 amino acids. Germline CDR1 and CDR2: SQVTM and ANQGSEA. The CDR3 here is CSVGRGNTEAFF. CDR3 in DNA: TGCAGCGTTGGACGCGGGAACACTGAAGCTTTCTTT. Based on the CDR3 plus reference TRBV29-1 and TRBJ1-1, the full variable domain is SAVISQKPSRDICQRGTSLTIQCQVDSQVTMMFWYRQQPGQSLTLIATANQGSEATYESGFVIDKFPISRPNLTFSTLTVSNMSPEDSSIYLCSVGRGNTEAFFGQGTRLTVV.

This sequence joins TRBV11-1 and TRBJ1-1; D not certain. The CDR3 has 14 amino acids. V dropped 2 bases and J dropped 5 bases, with 12 bases sitting between them. Germline-derived CDR1 and CDR2 are SGHAT and FQDESV (reference sequence). DNA of the CDR3: TGTGCCAGCAGCTTAAAGCCCGGGAGAACTGAAGCTTTCTTT. It encodes CASSLKPGRTEAFF.

CDR3 nucleotides: TGTGCCAGCAGTTGGGGACAGGGGGCACCCTATAATTCACCCCTCCACTTT. This gives the protein CASSWGQGAPYNSPLHF. The J gene is TRBJ1-6, the V gene TRBV28, with 12 bases lining up with TRBD1. V was clipped by 4 bases and J by 2 bases; unmatched bases: 3. Germline V gene data show CDR1 as MDHEN and CDR2 as SYDVKM. The CDR3 is 17 residues long.

The chain employs TRBV12-5 and TRBJ2-1; D possibly matches TRBD1 or TRBD2 (6 bases each). The CDR3 is 16 amino acids. Germline CDR1 reads LGHNT; CDR2 reads FRNRAP. Trimming took 8 bases from V and 0 from J, leaving 17 bases between them. CDR3 nucleotide sequence: TGTGCTAGTTCCTCTCCGGGGGCGAGCTCCTACAATGAGCAGTTCTTC. This gives the protein CASSSPGASSYNEQFF.

The chain carries TRBV29-1 and TRBJ2-1, with a possible D match to TRBD1 (6 bases). CDR1 is SQVTM, CDR2 ANQGSEA, per germline. The CDR3 runs to 15 residues. V was pared by 2 bases and J by 7 bases, with 18 bases between. The CDR3 DNA reads TGCAGCGTTGAAAAGGGTAGAGCAGGGGTTAATGAGCAGTTCTTC. Translated, it gives CSVEKGRAGVNEQFF.

The rearrangement joins TRBV7-6 to TRBJ2-3; the match to TRBD1 covers 9 bases. With V trimmed by 7 bases and J by 1 base, 3 bases remained unmatched. The CDR3 is made up of 14 amino acids. CDR1 and CDR2 from the germline V gene are SGHVS and FNYEAQ. CDR3: CASTRTGGTDTQYF. CDR3 DNA: TGTGCCAGCACACGGACAGGGGGCACAGATACGCAGTATTTT.

This clone showed up just a few times. Different DNA sequences within this sample yield the same CDR3. The chain combines TRBV30 with TRBJ2-2, with 15 nucleotides matching TRBD2. Germline CDR1 reads GTSNPN; CDR2 reads SVGIG (reference sequence). J gave up 7 bases and V 3 bases, and 3 bases lay outside the gene matches. The CDR3 length is 15 residues. CDR3 sequence reads: CAWRGLAGGIGELFF. CDR3 sequence (DNA): TGTGCCTGGAGGGGACTAGCGGGGGGTATCGGGGAGCTGTTTTTT.

The chain links TRBV10-3 to TRBJ1-2; D uncertain. Germline CDR1 reads ENHRY; CDR2 reads SYGVKD. Trimming stripped 3 bases from V and 3 bases from J, with 8 bases between. The CDR3 extends over 13 amino acids. The CDR3 is CAISDTADYGYTF. The CDR3 DNA sequence: TGTGCCATCAGTGACACAGCGGACTATGGCTACACCTTC.

V gene TRBV25-1 combines with J gene TRBJ1-1; tentative D call: TRBD1 (5 bases). The V end was cut by 1 base, the J end by 8 bases, with 8 bases between. The length of the CDR3 is 12 residues. Germline-derived CDR1 and CDR2 are MGHDK and SYGVNS. This CDR3 reads CASSEWGGEAFF. CDR3 bases: TGTGCCAGCAGTGAATGGGGCGGAGAAGCTTTCTTT.

The J gene is TRBJ1-5, the V gene TRBV18; possible D gene TRBD1, 5 bases. CDR3 length: 14 residues. V was trimmed by 3 bases and J by 5 bases, leaving 11 bases between them. Germline V gene data show CDR1 as KGHSH and CDR2 as LQKENI. DNA of the CDR3: TGTGCCAGCTCACCTTCAGGGCCCTATCAGCCCCAGCATTTT. Translating it yields CASSPSGPYQPQHF. The full variable domain, with the rest looked up from reference TRBV18 and TRBJ1-5, is NAGVMQNPRHLVRRRGQEARLRCSPMKGHSHVYWYRQLPEEGLKFMVYLQKENIIDESGMPKERFSAEFPKEGPSILRIQQVVRGDSAAYFCASSPSGPYQPQHFGDGTRLSIL.

The rearrangement uses TRBV19 and TRBJ1-2; D is ambiguous. The V gene's germline CDR1 is LNHDA and CDR2 SQIVND (reference sequence). The CDR3 runs to 11 residues. Deletions cut 6 bases from V and 4 bases from J, with 6 bases between. The CDR3: CASSRGYGYTF. Here the CDR3 DNA reads TGTGCCAGTAGCCGGGGCTATGGCTACACCTTC.

The V gene is TRBV5-1, the J gene TRBJ2-1; tentatively, D is TRBD2 (6 bases). The CDR3 is made up of 15 amino acids. Per the germline V gene, CDR1 is SGHRS and CDR2 is YFSETQ. The V end lost 4 bases, the J end lost 1 base, and 12 bases lay between the germline ends. DNA of the CDR3: TGCGCCAGCAGCCGGTCGGGGAGGTCCTACAATGAGCAGTTCTTC. It yields the protein CASSRSGRSYNEQFF.

A few counts support this clone. The chain combines TRBV7-9 with TRBJ1-4; no reliable D call. V was cut by 8 bases and J by 6 bases, with 10 bases left in between. Per the germline V gene, CDR1 is SEHNR and CDR2 is FQNEAQ (reference sequence). This CDR3 has 12 amino acids. The CDR3 DNA sequence: TGTGCCAGCTCGGGGTGGGATGAAAAACTGTTTTTT. As protein: CASSGWDEKLFF. Combining the CDR3 with reference TRBV7-9 and TRBJ1-4 gives the whole variable domain DTGVSQNPRHKITKRGQNVTFRCDPISEHNRLYWYRQTLGQGPEFLTYFQNEAQLEKSRLLSDRFSAERPKGSFSTLEIQRTEQGDSAMYLCASSGWDEKLFFGSGTQLSVL.